These 24 T cell receptor beta chains were all obtained from the same sample, sequenced in a study of cytomegalovirus exposure and HLA in healthy donors. Primers for the PCR totalled 60 Vbeta and 13 Jbeta. TCRdb's copy holds only in-frame clones and misses some; the assay was immunoSEQ multiplex PCR. The table includes around 97,000 clones, roughly a tenth detected once. The sample taken for sequencing was PBMCs. These receptors originate from a man aged 45 to 65 in good health and CMV-seropositive.

This clone turned up a few times. The chain links TRBV9 to TRBJ2-7, with TRBD2 as a possible D gene (5 bases). CDR3 size: 15 residues. Germline values: CDR1 SGDLS, CDR2 YYNGEE. V was trimmed by 0 bases and J by 3 bases, leaving 13 bases between them. CDR3 nucleotides: TGTGCCAGCAGCGTAGGGGGTAGCGAGAACTACGAGCAGTACTTC. The encoded protein is CASSVGGSENYEQYF.

The genes are TRBV11-2 and TRBJ2-1; TRBD2 is a possible D gene (7 bases). V was clipped by 4 bases and J by 15 bases, with 22 bases between them. This CDR3 comprises 14 residues. Germline values: CDR1 SGHAT, CDR2 FQNNGV. CDR3 loop: CASSSPGGQGSLFF. The CDR3 DNA reads as TGTGCCAGCAGCTCCCCGGGGGGCCAAGGGTCACTGTTCTTC.

This clone showed up just a few times. CDR3 in DNA: TGTGCCAGCAGACCTTACCGGGACAGGGGCTACGAGCAGTACTTC. This sequence encodes CASRPYRDRGYEQYF. The chain combines TRBV28 with TRBJ2-7; 10 bases align to TRBD1. CDR1 and CDR2 (germline): MDHEN, SYDVKM. V lost 6 bases, J lost 3 bases, and 8 bases stayed unmatched. CDR3 length: 15 residues.

This clone was seen more than once but under ten times. The V gene is TRBV2, the J gene TRBJ2-2; D is unresolved. The CDR3 contains 15 residues. V lost 2 bases to trimming and J lost 0 bases, with 7 bases between them. Germline-derived CDR1 and CDR2 are SNHLY and FYNNEI. CDR3 in DNA: TGTGCCAGCAGTGAAAGCCGAACGAACACCGGGGAGCTGTTTTTT. This codes for CASSESRTNTGELFF. The full variable domain, its missing parts supplied by reference TRBV2 and TRBJ2-2, is EPEVTQTPSHQVTQMGQEVILRCVPISNHLYFYWYRQILGQKVEFLVSFYNNEISEKSEIFDDQFSVERPDGSNFTLKIRSTKLEDSAMYFCASSESRTNTGELFFGEGSRLTVL.

A few counts support this clone. The chain uses TRBV6-6 and TRBJ1-1, with D perhaps TRBD1 (6 bases). The CDR3 runs 16 residues. The V end was cut by 2 bases, the J end by 5 bases, with 18 bases between. Germline V gene lookup returns CDR1 MNHNY and CDR2 SVGAGI (reference sequence). The CDR3 spells CASSYGPGGRKTEAFF. CDR3 coding DNA: TGTGCCAGCAGTTACGGTCCCGGGGGGCGAAAGACTGAAGCTTTCTTT.

This clone occurred a few times. The rearrangement links TRBV6-5 to TRBJ2-1, with 8 nucleotides matching TRBD2. This CDR3 region has 14 residues. V shed 5 bases, J shed 6 bases, and the junction held 6 bases outside the gene matches. In germline, CDR1 is MNHEY, CDR2 SVGAGI. The chain's CDR3 is CASSNTGLVNEQFF. CDR3 coding DNA: TGTGCCAGCAGTAACACGGGACTAGTCAATGAGCAGTTCTTC.

This clone was counted between two and nine times. The V call is TRBV10-3, the J call TRBJ1-1, with 7 nucleotides matching TRBD1. CDR3 size: 15 residues. Germline trimming cut 3 bases from V and 6 bases from J; bases unmatched to any gene: 10. Germline V lookup: CDR1 ENHRY, CDR2 SYGVKD. In DNA form, the CDR3 reads TGTGCCATCAGTGAAACCCAGGGACAGACAGCTGAAGCTTTCTTT. Amino acid sequence: CAISETQGQTAEAFF.

The V call is TRBV19, the J call TRBJ1-2; 9 bases agree with TRBD1. This CDR3 contains 14 residues. V shed 7 bases, J shed 8 bases, and the junction held 11 bases outside the gene matches. Germline V gives CDR1 LNHDA, CDR2 SQIVND (reference sequence). The chain's CDR3 is CASTYRTGDTGYTF. The DNA of the CDR3 is TGTGCCAGTACTTATCGGACAGGGGATACGGGCTACACCTTC.

This clone showed up just a few times. This chain connects TRBV5-8 to TRBJ2-3; D might be TRBD2 (6 bases). The CDR3 is 16 residues long. Trimming took 4 bases from V and 2 from J, leaving 17 bases between them. The germline CDR1 and CDR2 sequences are SGHTS and YDEGEE. In DNA, the CDR3 is TGTGCCAGCAGCCCTGGTTTACTAGCCTACACAGATACGCAGTATTTT. Translating gives CASSPGLLAYTDTQYF.

The table lists this clone with a few counts. The chain couples TRBV29-1 to TRBJ2-1, with TRBD1 matching 11 bases. Germline V lookup: CDR1 SQVTM, CDR2 ANQGSEA. V lost 6 bases and J lost 6; bases outside the gene matches: 7. CDR3 size: 14 residues. Written as DNA, the CDR3 is TGCAGCGTGTCCCGGGACAGGGGGTCCAATGAGCAGTTCTTC. Translating gives CSVSRDRGSNEQFF.

The chain joins TRBV30 to TRBJ2-1; 7 bases are a match to TRBD1. The CDR3 consists of 15 residues. After removal of 3 bases from V and 4 bases from J, the junction contained 9 bases not matched to a gene. Germline CDR1 GTSNPN, CDR2 SVGIG (reference sequence). The CDR3 region is CAWRDRDSFYNEQFF. As DNA, the CDR3 is TGTGCCTGGAGGGACCGGGACAGCTTTTACAATGAGCAGTTCTTC.

As DNA, the CDR3 is TGCGCCAGCAGCTTACGTGCACTAGCGGGAGACAATGAGCAGTTCTTC. Its translation: CASSLRALAGDNEQFF. This chain uses TRBV5-1 with TRBJ2-1; 11 bases are a match to TRBD2. Germline V CDR1 and CDR2: SGHRS, YFSETQ. The CDR3 is made up of 16 amino acids. The junction had 6 bases not matched to a gene; V was cut back by 2 bases and J by 5 bases.

The chain carries TRBV30 and TRBJ2-7; 10 bases match TRBD1. Germline assignment: CDR1 GTSNPN and CDR2 SVGIG (reference sequence). The V segment lost 3 bases and the J segment 5 bases; nucleotides outside the gene matches: 7. This CDR3 is built from 14 residues. The CDR3 loop is CAWSVTGGSHEQYF. The DNA of the CDR3 is TGTGCCTGGAGCGTGACAGGGGGCAGCCACGAGCAGTACTTC.

This chain uses TRBV5-4 with TRBJ2-5; 8 bases align to TRBD1. Germline CDR1 and CDR2: SGHNT and YYREEE (reference sequence). With 0 bases clipped from V and 5 bases from J, the junction kept 3 bases outside the gene matches. This CDR3 contains 14 residues. CDR3 in amino acids: CASSLAGGGETQYF. CDR3 nucleotides: TGTGCCAGCAGCTTGGCAGGGGGCGGGGAGACCCAGTACTTC.

This clone has more than one count but fewer than ten. The chain recombines TRBV19 with TRBJ2-1, with TRBD2 matching over 11 bases. V shed 8 bases, J shed 7 bases, and the junction held 13 bases outside the gene matches. The CDR3 has 16 amino acids. The germline V gene has CDR1 LNHDA and CDR2 SQIVND (reference sequence). CDR3 protein: CASGPSLAGGWNEQFF. The DNA of the CDR3 is TGTGCCAGTGGACCAAGCCTAGCGGGAGGTTGGAATGAGCAGTTCTTC.

The chain carries TRBV9 and TRBJ1-1, with 8 positions matching TRBD1. The CDR3 covers 14 residues. V shed 3 bases and J 4 bases; nucleotides not matched to a gene: 5. CDR1 SGDLS and CDR2 YYNGEE come from the germline V gene. In DNA form, the CDR3 reads TGTGCCAGCAGCGCTATACAGGGGGGCACTGAAGCTTTCTTT. Protein: CASSAIQGGTEAFF.

The V gene is TRBV7-9, the J gene TRBJ2-1; 11 nucleotides agree with TRBD2. Germline CDR1 SEHNR, CDR2 FQNEAQ (reference sequence). V lost 0 bases, J lost 5 bases, and 6 bases stayed unmatched. The CDR3 sequence is 17 residues long. CDR3 residues: CASSLAHSGRVNNEQFF. The DNA of the CDR3 is TGTGCCAGCAGCTTAGCCCATAGCGGGAGGGTGAACAATGAGCAGTTCTTC.

For the CDR3, the DNA is TGTGCCAGCAGTTTAGACAGGGGCTCCTACAATGAGCAGTTCTTC. It is translated as CASSLDRGSYNEQFF. The V gene is TRBV28, the J gene TRBJ2-1; 8 bases match TRBD1. J lost 0 bases, V lost 2 bases, and 0 bases had no gene match. Germline lookup yields CDR1 MDHEN and CDR2 SYDVKM. CDR3 length: 15 residues.

The chain is built from TRBV28 and TRBJ2-3; weak D call: TRBD1 (5 bases). Per the germline V gene, CDR1 is MDHEN and CDR2 is SYDVKM. This CDR3 has 13 amino acids. Deletions cut 2 bases from V and 4 bases from J, with 7 bases between. The CDR3 DNA reads as TGTGCCAGCAGTTTAGACAGCCCAGATACGCAGTATTTT. Amino acids: CASSLDSPDTQYF.

This clone came up a few times. The chain is built from TRBV9 and TRBJ1-1; D is unclear. Trimming took off 7 bases at V and 6 bases at J, with 16 bases between the two ends. Germline V gene sequence: CDR1 SGDLS, CDR2 YYNGEE. The CDR3 totals 13 residues. The CDR3, as DNA: TGTGCCAGCGGCTCAGACATCTGGGCTGAAGCTTTCTTT. Residues: CASGSDIWAEAFF. Using reference TRBV9 and TRBJ1-1 for the parts outside the CDR3, the full variable domain is DSGVTQTPKHLITATGQRVTLRCSPRSGDLSVYWYQQSLDQGLQFLIQYYNGEERAKGNILERFSAQQFPDLHSELNLSSLELGDSALYFCASGSDIWAEAFFGQGTRLTVV.

This clone has a handful of counts. V usage is TRBV5-6 and J usage is TRBJ1-5; the D gene is possibly TRBD1 (6 bases). V was trimmed by 1 base and J by 0 bases, leaving 11 bases between them. Per germline, CDR1 SGHDT and CDR2 YYEEEE. CDR3 length: 16 amino acids. DNA for the CDR3: TGTGCCAGCAGCTTGAGGGGGGGGAATAGCAATCAGCCCCAGCATTTT. Its protein is CASSLRGGNSNQPQHF.

The chain combines TRBV28 with TRBJ1-1; no definite D call. Germline CDR1 MDHEN, CDR2 SYDVKM. V lost 6 bases to trimming and J lost 5 bases, with 10 bases between them. This CDR3 is built from 12 residues. CDR3 sequence: CASSRTVTEAFF. CDR3 DNA sequence: TGTGCCAGCAGCCGTACTGTTACTGAAGCTTTCTTT. The full variable domain, its missing parts supplied by reference TRBV28 and TRBJ1-1, is DVKVTQSSRYLVKRTGEKVFLECVQDMDHENMFWYRQDPGLGLRLIYFSYDVKMKEKGDIPEGYSVSREKKERFSLILESASTNQTSMYLCASSRTVTEAFFGQGTRLTVV.

This clone showed up just a few times. The gene calls are TRBV6-6 and TRBJ1-6; possibly TRBD1 for D (6 bases). The V end lost 5 bases, the J end lost 10 bases, and 9 bases lay between the germline ends. This CDR3 region has 12 residues. Germline loops: CDR1 MNHNY, CDR2 SVGAGI (reference sequence). Here the CDR3 reads CASSHGQSPLHF. In nucleotides, the CDR3 is TGTGCCAGCAGTCACGGACAGTCACCCCTCCACTTT.

The chain employs TRBV2 and TRBJ1-4, with D possibly being TRBD1 (6 bases). The CDR3 consists of 14 residues. Germline V gives CDR1 SNHLY, CDR2 FYNNEI. Trimming took 8 bases from V and 4 from J, leaving 14 bases between them. This CDR3 is CASEQTGSNEKLFF. In nucleotides, the CDR3 is TGTGCCAGCGAACAGACAGGAAGTAATGAAAAACTGTTTTTT.